This T cell receptor (beta chain) is drawn from a study of identical twins. General study findings and limits: Twin pairs had excess sharing that was weaker in beta out-of-frame sequences.

This clonotype was seen ten or more times. As yet, its antigen is unknown. With 7 bases clipped from V and 7 bases from J, the junction kept 11 bases outside the gene matches. The CDR3 spans 15 residues. Germline V gene sequence: CDR1 SGHRS, CDR2 YFSETQ. Healthy Caucasians provided all donations. With template switching, a universal primer site was added, and the cDNA carried unique molecular identifiers. TCRdb re-analysed the 5' RACE reads in MiXCR, keeping a single row per CDR3 protein. Of 500,000 to 650,000 distinct CDR3 sequences in the sample, about a fifth were seen once. This sample was shared with a second study, whose subject was yellow fever vaccine responses in identical twins.

Sequenced material: CD4+ T cells sorted from blood. The TCR was taken from a woman aged 18-29 years in good health. The rearrangement joins TRBV5-1 to TRBJ1-6, with TRBD1 matching over 7 bases. The CDR3 DNA follows: TGCGCCAGCGGAATCGAAGACAGGGTGAATTCACCCCTCCACTTT. This sequence encodes CASGIEDRVNSPLHF.